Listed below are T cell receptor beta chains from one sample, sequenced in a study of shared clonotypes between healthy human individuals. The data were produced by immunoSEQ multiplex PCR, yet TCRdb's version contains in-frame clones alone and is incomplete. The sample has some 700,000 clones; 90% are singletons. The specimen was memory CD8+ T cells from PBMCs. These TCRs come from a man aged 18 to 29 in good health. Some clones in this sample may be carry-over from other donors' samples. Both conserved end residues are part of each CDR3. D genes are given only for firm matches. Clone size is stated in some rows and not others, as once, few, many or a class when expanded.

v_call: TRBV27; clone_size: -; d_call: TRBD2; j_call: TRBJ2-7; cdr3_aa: CASSWTSANEQYF; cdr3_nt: TGTGCCAGCAGCTGGACTAGCGCGAACGAGCAGTACTTC
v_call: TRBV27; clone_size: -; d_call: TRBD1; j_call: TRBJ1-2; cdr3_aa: CASSFLPTGAWGYTF; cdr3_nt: TGTGCCAGCAGTTTCCTCCCTACAGGGGCTTGGGGCTACACCTTC
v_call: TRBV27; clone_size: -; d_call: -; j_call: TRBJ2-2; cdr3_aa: CASAGANTGELFF; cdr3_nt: TGTGCCAGCGCCGGGGCGAACACCGGGGAGCTGTTTTTT
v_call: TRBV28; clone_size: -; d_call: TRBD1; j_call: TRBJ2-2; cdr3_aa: CASSSRQGTNTGELFF; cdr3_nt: TGTGCCAGCAGTTCGCGACAGGGAACGAACACCGGGGAGCTGTTTTTT
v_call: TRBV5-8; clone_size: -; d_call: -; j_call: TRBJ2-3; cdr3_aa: CASSLGVGEGLTDTQYF; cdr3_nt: TGTGCCAGCAGCTTGGGAGTGGGAGAAGGTTTAACAGATACGCAGTATTTT
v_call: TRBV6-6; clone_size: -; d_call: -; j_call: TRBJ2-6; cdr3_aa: CASTDPAGANVLTF; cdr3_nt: TGTGCCAGCACCGACCCTGCCGGGGCCAACGTCCTGACTTTC
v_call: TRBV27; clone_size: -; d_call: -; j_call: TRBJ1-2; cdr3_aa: CAIGTGYGYTF; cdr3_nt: TGTGCCATCGGAACAGGGTATGGCTACACCTTC
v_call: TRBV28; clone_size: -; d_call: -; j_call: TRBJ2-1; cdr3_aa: CASTWAVSYNEQFF; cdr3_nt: TGTGCCAGCACGTGGGCGGTCTCCTACAATGAGCAGTTCTTC
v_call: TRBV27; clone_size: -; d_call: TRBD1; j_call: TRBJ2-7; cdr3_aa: CASSPRGSGSYEQYF; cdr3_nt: TGTGCCAGCAGCCCCAGGGGGAGCGGCTCCTACGAGCAGTACTTC
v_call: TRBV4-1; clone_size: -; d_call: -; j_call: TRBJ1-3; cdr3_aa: CASSQAGRSSGNTIYF; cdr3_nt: TGCGCCAGCAGCCAAGCGGGCCGCAGCTCTGGAAACACCATATATTTT
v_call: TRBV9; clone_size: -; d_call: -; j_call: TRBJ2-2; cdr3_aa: CASSEATGELFF; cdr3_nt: TGTGCCAGCAGCGAGGCCACCGGGGAGCTGTTTTTT
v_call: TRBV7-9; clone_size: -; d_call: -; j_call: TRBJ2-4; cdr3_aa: CASNKWETLAKNIQYF; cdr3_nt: TGTGCCAGCAACAAATGGGAAACACTAGCCAAAAACATTCAGTACTTC
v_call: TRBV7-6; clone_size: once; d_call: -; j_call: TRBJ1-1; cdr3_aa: CASSSDIRNTEAFF; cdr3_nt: TGTGCCAGCAGCTCCGACATTAGGAACACTGAAGCTTTCTTT
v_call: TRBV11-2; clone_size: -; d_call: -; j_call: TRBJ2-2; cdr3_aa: CASSSHQRAGELFF; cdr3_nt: TGTGCCAGCAGCTCCCACCAGAGGGCCGGGGAGCTGTTTTTT
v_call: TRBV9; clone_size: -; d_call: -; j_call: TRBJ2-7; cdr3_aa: CASSVGFGQREGSEQYF; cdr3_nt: TGTGCCAGCAGCGTAGGGTTCGGACAGCGGGAAGGGAGCGAGCAGTACTTC
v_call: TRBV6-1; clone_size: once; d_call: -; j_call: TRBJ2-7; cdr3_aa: CASAFSDYEQYF; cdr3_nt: TGTGCCAGCGCCTTCTCGGACTACGAGCAGTACTTC
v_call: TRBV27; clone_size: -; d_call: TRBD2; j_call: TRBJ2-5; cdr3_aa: CASRPGLAGELRETQYF; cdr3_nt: TGTGCCAGTCGGCCGGGACTAGCGGGAGAGTTAAGGGAGACCCAGTACTTC
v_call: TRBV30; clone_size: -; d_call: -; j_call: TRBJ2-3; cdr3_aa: CAWSWRVDVPDTQYF; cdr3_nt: TGTGCCTGGAGTTGGAGGGTAGACGTGCCAGATACGCAGTATTTT
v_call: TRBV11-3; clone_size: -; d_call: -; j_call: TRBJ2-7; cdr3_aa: CASSSPSSYEQYF; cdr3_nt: TGTGCCAGCAGCTCCCCGAGCTCCTACGAGCAGTACTTC
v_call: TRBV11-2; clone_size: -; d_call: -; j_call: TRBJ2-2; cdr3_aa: CASSLEGQGKGTGELFF; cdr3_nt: TGTGCCAGCAGCTTAGAGGGCCAAGGGAAGGGAACCGGGGAGCTGTTTTTT
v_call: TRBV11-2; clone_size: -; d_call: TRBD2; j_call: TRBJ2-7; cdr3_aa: CASSDRTSGGRSYVQYF; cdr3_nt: TGTGCCAGCAGCGATCGGACTAGCGGGGGACGGTCCTACGTGCAGTACTTC
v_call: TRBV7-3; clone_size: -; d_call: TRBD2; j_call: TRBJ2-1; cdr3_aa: CASSLLAGGNNEQFF; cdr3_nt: TGTGCCAGCAGCTTACTAGCGGGGGGGAACAATGAGCAGTTCTTC
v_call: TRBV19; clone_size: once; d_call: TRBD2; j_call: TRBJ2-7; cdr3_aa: CASSAEAGGPSYEQYF; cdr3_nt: TGTGCCAGTAGTGCTGAGGCGGGAGGGCCCTCCTACGAGCAGTACTTC
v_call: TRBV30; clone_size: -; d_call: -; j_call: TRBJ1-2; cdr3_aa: CAWSVPLRYYGYTF; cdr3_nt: TGTGCCTGGAGTGTACCCCTCAGATACTATGGCTACACCTTC
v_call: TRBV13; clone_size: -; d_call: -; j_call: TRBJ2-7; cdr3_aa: CASSPRVRVHEQYF; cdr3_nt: TGTGCCAGCAGCCCCCGGGTCCGAGTCCACGAGCAGTACTTC
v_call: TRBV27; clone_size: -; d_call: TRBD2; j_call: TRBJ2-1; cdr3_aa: CASSSTRGLAGGFPSYNEQFF; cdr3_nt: TGTGCCAGCAGCTCAACCCGCGGACTAGCGGGAGGGTTCCCCTCCTACAATGAGCAGTTCTTC
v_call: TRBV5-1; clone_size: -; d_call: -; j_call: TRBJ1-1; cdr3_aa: CASSLASAPKYTEAFF; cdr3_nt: TGCGCCAGCAGCTTGGCTTCCGCTCCCAAATACACTGAAGCTTTCTTT
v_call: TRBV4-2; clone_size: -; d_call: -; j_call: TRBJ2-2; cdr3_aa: CASSQGDLSGPGELFF; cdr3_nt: TGTGCCAGCAGCCAAGGGGACTTGTCCGGCCCCGGGGAGCTGTTTTTT
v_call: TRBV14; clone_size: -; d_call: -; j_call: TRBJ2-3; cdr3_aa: CASSPEGEGDTDTQYF; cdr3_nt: TGTGCCAGCAGCCCCGAGGGGGAAGGGGACACAGATACGCAGTATTTT
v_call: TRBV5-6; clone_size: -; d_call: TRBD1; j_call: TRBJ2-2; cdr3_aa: CASSLHRGRVTGELFF; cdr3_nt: TGTGCCAGCAGCTTGCACAGGGGGCGCGTCACCGGGGAGCTGTTTTTT
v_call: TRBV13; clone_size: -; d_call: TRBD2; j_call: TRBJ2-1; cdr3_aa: CASSLGTSADEQFF; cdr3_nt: TGTGCCAGCAGCTTAGGTACTAGCGCGGATGAGCAGTTCTTC
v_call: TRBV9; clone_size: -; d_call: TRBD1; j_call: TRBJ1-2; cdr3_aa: CASSAAVTPITDRGRNGYTF; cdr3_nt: TGTGCCAGCAGCGCCGCTGTAACACCCATTACCGACAGGGGCCGAAATGGCTACACCTTC
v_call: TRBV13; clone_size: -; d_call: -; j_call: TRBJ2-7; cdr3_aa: CASSPSWVQPYEQYF; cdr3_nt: TGTGCCAGCAGCCCTAGTTGGGTGCAGCCCTACGAGCAGTACTTC
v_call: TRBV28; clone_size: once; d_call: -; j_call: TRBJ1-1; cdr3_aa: CASSPDPRTEAFF; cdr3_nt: TGTGCCAGCAGCCCTGACCCACGAACTGAAGCTTTCTTT
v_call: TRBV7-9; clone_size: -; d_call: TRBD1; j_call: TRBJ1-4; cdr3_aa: CASSSNSGGGVWSEKLFF; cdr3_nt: TGTGCCAGCAGCTCGAACTCAGGGGGTGGGGTTTGGAGTGAAAAACTGTTTTTT
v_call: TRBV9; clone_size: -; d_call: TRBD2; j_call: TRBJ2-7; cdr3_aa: CASSAGTRVHEQYF; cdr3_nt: TGTGCCAGCAGCGCCGGGACTAGAGTCCACGAGCAGTACTTC
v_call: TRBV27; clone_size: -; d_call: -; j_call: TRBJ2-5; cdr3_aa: CASRLTGESGYQETQYF; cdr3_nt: TGTGCCAGCAGACTCACTGGGGAGTCAGGGTACCAAGAGACCCAGTACTTC
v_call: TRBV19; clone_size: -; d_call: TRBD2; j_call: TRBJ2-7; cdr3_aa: CASSMTSRYEQYF; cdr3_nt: TGTGCCAGTAGTATGACTAGCAGGTACGAGCAGTACTTC
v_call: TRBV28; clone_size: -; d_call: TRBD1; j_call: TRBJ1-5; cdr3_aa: CASSPSTGEPQHF; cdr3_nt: TGTGCCAGCAGTCCCTCGACAGGGGAACCCCAGCATTTT
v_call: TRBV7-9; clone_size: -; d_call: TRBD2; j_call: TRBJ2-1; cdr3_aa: CASSSGLAIYNEQFF; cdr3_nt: TGTGCCAGCAGCTCCGGACTAGCGATTTACAATGAGCAGTTCTTC
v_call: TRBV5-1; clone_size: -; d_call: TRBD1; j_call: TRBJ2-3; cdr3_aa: CASSPEGASTDTQYF; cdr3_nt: TGCGCCAGCAGCCCTGAGGGGGCGAGCACAGATACGCAGTATTTT
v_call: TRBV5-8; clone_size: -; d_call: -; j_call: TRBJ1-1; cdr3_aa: CASSSTWNTEAFF; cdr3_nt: TGTGCCAGCAGCTCGACATGGAACACTGAAGCTTTCTTT
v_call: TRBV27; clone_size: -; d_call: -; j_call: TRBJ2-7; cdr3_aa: CASSLRQAQNEQYF; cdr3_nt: TGTGCCAGCAGTTTGAGGCAGGCCCAAAACGAGCAGTACTTC
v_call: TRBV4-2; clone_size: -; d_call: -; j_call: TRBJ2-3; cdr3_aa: CASSQVQGRDTQYF; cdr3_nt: TGTGCCAGCAGCCAAGTCCAGGGCAGAGATACGCAGTATTTT
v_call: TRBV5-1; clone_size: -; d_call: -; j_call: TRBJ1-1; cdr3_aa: CASSLGSSSHEAFF; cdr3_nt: TGCGCCAGCAGCTTGGGTAGTTCGAGCCATGAAGCTTTCTTT
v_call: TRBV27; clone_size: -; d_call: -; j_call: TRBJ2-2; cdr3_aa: CASSLFLDNTGELFF; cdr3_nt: TGTGCCAGCAGTTTATTTCTCGATAACACCGGGGAGCTGTTTTTT
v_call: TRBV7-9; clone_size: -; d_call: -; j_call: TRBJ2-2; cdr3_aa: CASTPAGELFF; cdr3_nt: TGTGCCAGCACCCCTGCCGGGGAGCTGTTTTTT
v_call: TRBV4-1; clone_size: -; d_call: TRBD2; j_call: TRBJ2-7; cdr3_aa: CASSQDPTSGASEQYF; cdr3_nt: TGCGCCAGCAGCCAAGACCCGACTAGCGGGGCCTCCGAGCAGTACTTC
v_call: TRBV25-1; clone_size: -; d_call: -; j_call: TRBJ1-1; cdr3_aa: CASSFPGQAEAFF; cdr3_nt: TGTGCCAGCAGCTTTCCGGGACAAGCTGAAGCTTTCTTT
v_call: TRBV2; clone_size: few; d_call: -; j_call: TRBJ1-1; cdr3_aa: CASSEDTEAFF; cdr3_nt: TGTGCCAGCAGTGAAGACACTGAAGCTTTCTTT
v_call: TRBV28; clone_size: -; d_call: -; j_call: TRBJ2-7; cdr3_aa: CASSLLGTYEQYF; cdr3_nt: TGTGCCAGCAGTTTATTGGGGACCTACGAGCAGTACTTC